This T cell receptor beta chain derives from a study of blood T cell repertoires in COVID-19. Study-wide context: Acute and convalescent COVID-19 samples came from the United States, Italy and Spain. PBMCs, B-cell-depleted T cells, or T cells were the source of the cDNA or gDNA that made up the material.

Germline-derived CDR1 and CDR2 are LGHNA and YNFKEQ. The CDR3 contains 18 residues. Trimming at V came to 4 bases and at J to 5 bases, leaving 16 bases not matched to a gene. In the authors' workflow: Amplified reference gene primers provided the basis for estimating nucleated cell counts. Method: immunoSEQ multiplex PCR; TCRdb's copy keeps in-frame clones and lacks some. V and J calls and clone size are copied from that table; D and trimming were computed from the DNA. The sample records about 25,000 clones, 81% being singletons. Sequencing input: peripheral blood. This chain joins TRBV4-2 and TRBJ2-1; 8 bases agree with TRBD1. The receptor comes from a man aged 50 to 60 with active or convalescent COVID-19. CDR3 amino acids: CASSRRPPPRGLNNEQFF. In DNA form, the CDR3 reads TGTGCCAGCAGCCGTAGGCCCCCCCCCAGGGGGCTCAACAATGAGCAGTTCTTC.